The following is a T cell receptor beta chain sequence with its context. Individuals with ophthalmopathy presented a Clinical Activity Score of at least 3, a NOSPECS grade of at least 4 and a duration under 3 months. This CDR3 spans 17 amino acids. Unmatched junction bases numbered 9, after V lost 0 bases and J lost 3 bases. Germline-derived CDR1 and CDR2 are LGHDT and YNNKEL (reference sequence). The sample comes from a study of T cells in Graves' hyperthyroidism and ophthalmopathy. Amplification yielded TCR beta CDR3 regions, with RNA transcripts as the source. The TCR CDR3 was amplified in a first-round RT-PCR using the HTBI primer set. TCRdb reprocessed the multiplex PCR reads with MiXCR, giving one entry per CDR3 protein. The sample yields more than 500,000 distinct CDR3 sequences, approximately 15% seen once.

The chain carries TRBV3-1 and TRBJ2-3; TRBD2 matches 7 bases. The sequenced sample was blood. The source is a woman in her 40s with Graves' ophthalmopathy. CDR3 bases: TGTGCCAGCAGCCAAGATGGGTCGACTAGCCTAACAGATACGCAGTATTTT. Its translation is CASSQDGSTSLTDTQYF.